Sequencing of this T cell receptor beta chain was carried out in a study of cytomegalovirus exposure and HLA in healthy donors. Assay: immunoSEQ multiplex PCR; the TCRdb copy retains only in-frame clones and omits some. The sample includes hundreds of thousands of clones, more than 80% seen only once; the top ten take 0.83%. This CDR3 contains 19 residues. The clonotype comes from a woman aged 18-29 years in good health and CMV-seronegative. Sample: PBMCs. The chain recombines TRBV21-1 with TRBJ2-7; TRBD1, the D gene given by the table, was not confirmed from the DNA. TRBV21-1 is recorded as a pseudogene. CDR3 DNA sequence: TGTGCCAGCAGGAACCAACAGGGGGCTTTTCCGTCCCGTTACTACGAGCAGTACTTC. Encoded protein: CASRNQQGAFPSRYYEQYF.